A selection of T cell receptor beta chains follows, all from one sample in a study of PD-L1 blockade in urothelial cancer. Method: immunoSEQ multiplex PCR; TCRdb's copy keeps in-frame clones and lacks some. The sample yields some 41,000 clones, about nine tenths seen once. Sample: PBMCs, taken around atezolizumab (anti-PD-L1) treatment. The receptors here all came from a man aged 80 or over with urothelial cancer. CDR3s include the opening cysteine and the closing phenylalanine or tryptophan. D genes are given only for firm matches. Rows give clone size only sometimes, using once, few, many, or a class for an expanded clone.

few	.	TRBV5-1	TRBJ1-5	TGCGCCAGCAGCTTCGGGGAGAGAGGTCAGCCCCAGCATTTT	CASSFGERGQPQHF
.	.	TRBV11-2	TRBJ2-3	TGTGCCAGCAGCTTATCTTCTCGAAGCGGGAGCACAGATACGCAGTATTTT	CASSLSSRSGSTDTQYF
.	TRBD1	TRBV10-3	TRBJ1-1	TGTGCCATCAGTGGGACAGACAGGGTGAGGACTGAAGCTTTCTTT	CAISGTDRVRTEAFF
.	.	TRBV6-4	TRBJ1-3	TGTGCCAGCAGTGACCGGGGTTTCGCGATGGGGGCGACGAACTCTGGAAACACCATATATTTT	CASSDRGFAMGATNSGNTIYF
.	.	TRBV7-2	TRBJ2-5	TGTGCCAGCAGCCCCCGGACAGCCGGAGTAGAGACCCAGTACTTC	CASSPRTAGVETQYF
.	TRBD2	TRBV7-2	TRBJ2-7	TGTGCCAGCAAAAAGGGACTAGCGGGAGTCTACGAGCAGTACTTC	CASKKGLAGVYEQYF
.	.	TRBV19	TRBJ1-3	TGTGCCAGTAGTATAGACGGAGGGACTGGAAACACCATATATTTT	CASSIDGGTGNTIYF
.	TRBD2	TRBV5-1	TRBJ2-5	TGCGCCAGCAGCCCAACGGGACTAGCGGAAGAGACCCAGTACTTC	CASSPTGLAEETQYF
.	.	TRBV2	TRBJ2-3	TGTGCCAGCAGTTCCGCGCGCCGGGGTGCAGATACGCAGTATTTT	CASSSARRGADTQYF
.	TRBD1	TRBV7-8	TRBJ2-1	TGTGCCAGCAGCTTCCAGACAGGGGGATACAATGAGCAGTTCTTC	CASSFQTGGYNEQFF